This TCR beta chain was captured in a study of shared clonotypes between healthy human individuals. The wider study: Every donor yielded three CD4 naive, three CD4 memory, two CD8 naive and one CD8 memory plate.

This clone has a single count. Terminally differentiated effector memory CD45RA+ cells were excluded by CCR7 positive selection of CD45RO-negative cells. All donors qualified as healthy HIV-negative adults and had experienced no recent acute infections or vaccinations. Germline values: CDR1 SGDLS, CDR2 YYNGEE. This CDR3 has 15 amino acids. The V gene end was trimmed by 5 bases and the J gene end by 6 bases; junction bases not matched to a gene: 9. Sequencing used immunoSEQ multiplex PCR; TCRdb keeps in-frame clones, though not all of them. Of 1.5 million to 2.5 million clones in the sample, about 95% were seen once.

Sequencing input: naive CD8+ T cells sorted from blood. This TCR was recovered from a man between 18 and 29 years old in good health. V is TRBV9 and J is TRBJ2-1; 9 bases line up with TRBD2. The CDR3 here is CASSPSGAGGNEQFF. CDR3 coding DNA: TGTGCCAGCAGTCCTAGCGGGGCGGGGGGCAATGAGCAGTTCTTC.